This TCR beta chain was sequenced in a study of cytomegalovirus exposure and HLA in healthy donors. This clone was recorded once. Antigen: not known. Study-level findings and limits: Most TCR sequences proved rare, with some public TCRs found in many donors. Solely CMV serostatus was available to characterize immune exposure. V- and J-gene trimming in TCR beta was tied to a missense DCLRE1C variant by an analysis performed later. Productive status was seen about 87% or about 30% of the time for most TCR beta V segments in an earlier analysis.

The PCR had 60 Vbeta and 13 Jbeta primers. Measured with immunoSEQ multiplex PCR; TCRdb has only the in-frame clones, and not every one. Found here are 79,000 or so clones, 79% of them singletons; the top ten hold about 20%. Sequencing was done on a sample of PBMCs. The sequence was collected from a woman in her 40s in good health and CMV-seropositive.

CDR3 coding DNA: TGTGCCAGCAGAGCTAGCGGGAGTGGTAATGAGCAGTTCTTC. The encoded protein is CASRASGSGNEQFF. The chain has TRBV6-6 and TRBJ2-1; 10 bases line up with TRBD2. V gave up 6 bases and J gave up 7 bases; unmatched junction bases: 6. Germline V gene lookup returns CDR1 MNHNY and CDR2 SVGAGI (reference sequence). The CDR3 sequence is 14 residues long.